The 10 T cell receptor beta chains listed next were all sequenced from one sample in a study of blood T cell repertoires in COVID-19. Generated by immunoSEQ multiplex PCR, the TCRdb table keeps only in-frame clones and is missing some. The sample consists of some 100,000 clones, about nine tenths of them appearing once. Material for sequencing was peripheral blood. These receptors all come from a man in his sixties or seventies with acute or convalescent COVID-19.

The chain uses TRBV28 and TRBJ1-2; weak D call: TRBD1 (5 bases). The CDR3 has 12 residues. V gave up 4 bases and J gave up 8 bases, with 11 bases separating them. Germline lookup yields CDR1 MDHEN and CDR2 SYDVKM. The CDR3 coding sequence is TGTGCCAGCAGTTCGGGGGATAGGGGCTACACCTTC. Its translation is CASSSGDRGYTF.

CDR3 in amino acids: CASSVGLVETQYF. The CDR3 bases are TGTGCCAGTAGTGTGGGACTTGTGGAGACCCAGTACTTC. This sequence joins TRBV19 and TRBJ2-5, with a possible D match to TRBD2 (6 bases). Trimming cost V 5 bases and J 5 bases, with 12 bases left between them. The CDR3 is made up of 13 amino acids. CDR1 is LNHDA, CDR2 SQIVND, per germline (reference sequence).

The chain has TRBV4-3 and TRBJ2-5; 7 bases map to TRBD2. This CDR3 spans 17 amino acids. Germline CDR1 is LGHNA and CDR2 is YSLEER. After removal of 0 bases from V and 4 bases from J, the junction contained 11 bases not matched to a gene. The CDR3 is CASSQDFGGGRGETQYF. The CDR3 nucleotides are TGCGCCAGCAGCCAAGATTTTGGGGGAGGGCGAGGAGAGACCCAGTACTTC.

This chain joins TRBV28 and TRBJ2-5, with 7 nucleotides matching TRBD1. The CDR3 covers 13 residues. With V trimmed by 3 bases and J by 9 bases, 7 bases remained unmatched. In germline, CDR1 is MDHEN, CDR2 SYDVKM. The CDR3 loop is CASSFEQGRAQYF. CDR3 nucleotides: TGTGCCAGCAGTTTCGAACAGGGGCGGGCCCAGTACTTC.

This chain links TRBV15 with TRBJ2-5, with 8 nucleotides matching TRBD2. CDR3 size: 17 residues. V dropped 0 bases and J dropped 1; count of bases not matched to a gene: 7. CDR1 is LNHNV and CDR2 is YYDKDF in the germline V gene (reference sequence). CDR3 in amino acids: CATSRDDRAGGQETQYF. As DNA, the CDR3 is TGTGCCACCAGCAGAGATGATAGGGCGGGGGGCCAAGAGACCCAGTACTTC.

The chain links TRBV11-2 to TRBJ2-7; D unresolved. Germline V gene data show CDR1 as SGHAT and CDR2 as FQNNGV. V was pared by 5 bases and J by 0 bases, with 5 bases between. There are 12 residues in the CDR3. For the CDR3, the DNA is TGTGCCAGCAGCCTAAGCTCCTACGAGCAGTACTTC. Its protein is CASSLSSYEQYF.

The chain has TRBV28 and TRBJ1-2; possible D gene TRBD1, 5 bases. V lost 9 bases to trimming and J lost 0 bases, with 17 bases between them. The germline CDR1 and CDR2 sequences are MDHEN and SYDVKM. The CDR3 spans 15 residues. The CDR3 DNA follows: TGTGCCAGTAAAGTTGGGGGGGGAGCTAACTATGGCTACACCTTC. Translation: CASKVGGGANYGYTF.

The gene calls are TRBV11-2 and TRBJ2-7; D not resolved. This CDR3 is 13 amino acids long. In germline, CDR1 is SGHAT, CDR2 FQNNGV. V lost 3 bases and J lost 3, with 9 bases in between. The CDR3 sequence is CASSFGRNYEQYF. CDR3 coding DNA: TGTGCCAGCAGCTTTGGCAGGAACTACGAGCAGTACTTC.

This chain uses TRBV9 with TRBJ1-3; possibly TRBD1 for D (6 bases). The CDR3 contains 17 residues. Trimming pared 0 bases from V and 0 bases from J, leaving 13 bases between. Germline lookup yields CDR1 SGDLS and CDR2 YYNGEE. CDR3 sequence (DNA): TGTGCCAGCAGCGTAGTGGGGGCAGGATTCTCTGGAAACACCATATATTTT. It specifies CASSVVGAGFSGNTIYF.

The chain uses TRBV7-6 and TRBJ2-1; D gene unclear. The CDR3 has 15 amino acids. In germline, CDR1 is SGHVS, CDR2 FNYEAQ. Trimming stripped 5 bases from V and 0 bases from J, with 11 bases between. In DNA, the CDR3 is TGTGCCAGCAGCGGTCGGGTCAGCTCCTACAATGAGCAGTTCTTC. This translates into CASSGRVSSYNEQFF. Variable domain in full (rest from reference TRBV7-6 and TRBJ2-1): GAGVSQSPRYKVTKRGQDVALRCDPISGHVSLYWYRQALGQGPEFLTYFNYEAQQDKSGLPNDRFSAERPEGSISTLTIQRTEQRDSAMYRCASSGRVSSYNEQFFGPGTRLTVL.